Each of the 28 T cell receptor beta chains below was sequenced from the same sample in a study of PD-1 blockade in classical Hodgkin lymphoma. The repertoire was sequenced with immunoSEQ multiplex PCR; TCRdb's copy has only in-frame clones and lacks some. This sample has 15,000 or so clones, with roughly 66% found just once. The patients all showed relapse after autologous stem cell transplantation, while their brentuximab vedotin exposure varied. The sequences come from peripheral blood mononuclear cells (PBMCs), collected at baseline. Receptors were obtained from a human donor with classical Hodgkin lymphoma.

This chain connects TRBV4-1 to TRBJ2-1; a possible D gene is TRBD2 (6 bases). CDR1 and CDR2 from the germline V gene are MGHRA and YSYEKL. The ends were cut back, 0 bases at V and 3 bases at J, with 18 bases in the middle. The length of the CDR3 is 18 residues. This chain's CDR3 is CASSQDTPSTSSYNEQFF. In nucleotides, the CDR3 is TGCGCCAGCAGCCAAGATACGCCTAGTACTAGCAGCTACAATGAGCAGTTCTTC.

The chain has TRBV13 and TRBJ2-1, with D maybe TRBD2 (6 bases). The CDR3 runs to 14 residues. V gave up 7 bases and J gave up 8 bases, with 18 bases separating them. Germline V gene sequence: CDR1 PRHDT, CDR2 FYEKMQ (reference sequence). The chain's CDR3 is CASNPVGGDDEQFF. CDR3 DNA: TGTGCCAGCAACCCCGTGGGCGGGGACGATGAGCAGTTCTTC.

The chain uses TRBV2 and TRBJ2-5; D may match TRBD1 or TRBD2 (6 bases each). Trimming left V 10 bases short and J 5 bases short, with 20 bases between. The CDR3 runs to 14 residues. Germline loops: CDR1 SNHLY, CDR2 FYNNEI. The CDR3 protein is CATRALARGETQYF. The CDR3 DNA follows: TGTGCCACCCGGGCCCTAGCGAGGGGGGAGACCCAGTACTTC.

This clone is medium-sized (0.01 to 0.1%) in the sample. CDR3 region: CASSPDETGKSPLHF. The CDR3 region has the DNA TGTGCCAGCTCACCAGACGAGACAGGGAAGTCACCCCTCCACTTT. The chain employs TRBV18 and TRBJ1-6; TRBD1 aligns across 7 bases. The length of the CDR3 is 15 residues. Germline V gene lookup returns CDR1 KGHSH and CDR2 LQKENI. V gave up 2 bases and J gave up 10 bases; unmatched junction bases: 8.

By sample fraction, this clone is medium-sized. The V gene is TRBV7-9, the J gene TRBJ1-5, with D hard to call. The germline gives CDR1 SEHNR, CDR2 FQNEAQ (reference sequence). V shed 6 bases and J shed 3 bases, with 6 bases lying between them. The CDR3 has 12 residues. CDR3 in amino acids: CASSPDNQPQHF. CDR3 DNA sequence: TGTGCCAGCAGTCCTGACAATCAGCCCCAGCATTTT.

The V and J genes are TRBV7-3 and TRBJ2-1; D perhaps matches TRBD2 (7 bases). The CDR3 is 14 amino acids. CDR1 and CDR2 from the germline V gene are SGHTA and FQGTGA. Trimming cost V 5 bases and J 8 bases, with 16 bases left between them. CDR3 nucleotide sequence: TGTGCCAGCAGCGTCGCGGGGGCCCAGGATGAGCAGTTCTTC. Residues: CASSVAGAQDEQFF.

This clone was counted a few times. The chain uses TRBV4-1 and TRBJ2-3; tentatively, D is TRBD1 (5 bases). The CDR3 loop spans 13 amino acids. Trimming cost V 4 bases and J 4 bases, with 9 bases left between them. CDR1 and CDR2 from the germline V gene are MGHRA and YSYEKL. CDR3 sequence: CASSLGLPDTQYF. The CDR3 DNA is TGCGCCAGCAGCCTGGGGCTTCCAGATACGCAGTATTTT.

The V and J genes are TRBV27 and TRBJ2-5; D remains unclear. Per germline, CDR1 MNHEY and CDR2 SMNVEV (reference sequence). Trimming cost V 2 bases and J 5 bases, with 9 bases left between them. The CDR3 runs 13 residues. CDR3 sequence reads: CASSLGRFETQYF. The CDR3 coding sequence is TGTGCCAGCAGTTTAGGGCGGTTCGAGACCCAGTACTTC.

This clone was counted between two and nine times. The chain combines TRBV15 with TRBJ2-5, with a weak D call TRBD1 (6 bases). V lost 3 bases, J lost 2 bases, and 13 bases lay in between. CDR3 length equals 15 residues. Germline CDR1 is LNHNV and CDR2 is YYDKDF (reference sequence). The CDR3 DNA reads as TGTGCCACCAGCAGCAGGCAGGGGCGACAAGAGACCCAGTACTTC. Protein product: CATSSRQGRQETQYF.

The genes are TRBV2 and TRBJ1-4; D gene unclear. The length of the CDR3 is 14 residues. V dropped 3 bases and J dropped 3 bases, with 8 bases sitting between them. Germline CDR1 is SNHLY and CDR2 is FYNNEI. In DNA form, the CDR3 reads TGTGCCAGCAGTGAGACACAAGCTAATGAAAAACTGTTTTTT. Its translation is CASSETQANEKLFF. Combining the CDR3 with reference TRBV2 and TRBJ1-4 gives the whole variable domain EPEVTQTPSHQVTQMGQEVILRCVPISNHLYFYWYRQILGQKVEFLVSFYNNEISEKSEIFDDQFSVERPDGSNFTLKIRSTKLEDSAMYFCASSETQANEKLFFGSGTQLSVL.

V usage is TRBV4-1 and J usage is TRBJ1-4; 10 positions match TRBD1. V gave up 4 bases and J gave up 6 bases; unmatched junction bases: 8. Germline values: CDR1 MGHRA, CDR2 YSYEKL. CDR3 length: 16 amino acids. CDR3 loop: CASSRGVGQGDEKLFF. The CDR3, as DNA: TGCGCCAGCAGCCGGGGGGTAGGACAGGGGGATGAAAAACTGTTTTTT.

This chain joins TRBV2 and TRBJ2-5; TRBD1 aligns across 12 bases. The CDR3 is 18 amino acids. Germline assignment: CDR1 SNHLY and CDR2 FYNNEI. J gave up 2 bases and V 5 bases, and 12 bases lay outside the gene matches. The CDR3: CASSSGTGGASRQETQYF. CDR3 DNA: TGTGCCAGCAGTTCCGGGACAGGGGGCGCGAGTAGACAAGAGACCCAGTACTTC.

The chain recombines TRBV25-1 with TRBJ1-4; TRBD1 aligns across 11 bases. Trimming cost V 4 bases and J 7 bases; bases outside gene matches: 8. The CDR3 runs 16 residues. Germline CDR1 reads MGHDK; CDR2 reads SYGVNS. The DNA of the CDR3 is TGTGCCAGCAGTGCCTCCAGGGGGACAGGGGGTGAAAAACTGTTTTTT. Protein sequence: CASSASRGTGGEKLFF.

By share, this clone ranks as medium-sized. This chain joins TRBV4-2 and TRBJ1-2; D remains ambiguous. The germline CDR1 and CDR2 sequences are LGHNA and YNFKEQ. The CDR3 consists of 16 residues. Trimming removed 0 bases at V and 7 bases at J, with 18 bases between. The chain's CDR3 is CASSQDSSVGNGGYTF. In DNA form, the CDR3 reads TGTGCCAGCAGCCAAGACTCCTCCGTAGGGAATGGTGGCTACACCTTC.

This clone was counted a few times. The J gene is TRBJ1-2, the V gene TRBV7-9, with D possibly TRBD1 on 5 matching bases. Germline CDR1 and CDR2: SEHNR and FQNEAQ (reference sequence). V was clipped by 1 base and J by 6 bases, with 12 bases between them. The length of the CDR3 is 14 residues. The CDR3 coding sequence is TGTGCCAGCAGCTTAGAGGGCGGAGGGGATGGCTACACCTTC. Its protein is CASSLEGGGDGYTF.

The chain carries TRBV5-4 and TRBJ2-3; 7 nucleotides align to TRBD2. The J segment lost 2 bases and the V segment lost 4 bases, leaving 7 bases of the junction unmatched. The germline gives CDR1 SGHNT, CDR2 YYREEE (reference sequence). This CDR3 contains 15 residues. In nucleotides, the CDR3 is TGTGCCAGCAGCCAAGTGGGACTACCCACAGATACGCAGTATTTT. This encodes CASSQVGLPTDTQYF.

This clone was recorded only once. The chain couples TRBV10-3 to TRBJ2-3, with no clear D. The CDR3 consists of 15 residues. Trimming shortened V by 4 bases and J by 0 bases, and 11 bases separated the two germline ends. Germline V gene sequence: CDR1 ENHRY, CDR2 SYGVKD. CDR3 in amino acids: CAISGQLTSTDTQYF. The CDR3 coding sequence is TGTGCCATCAGTGGTCAACTTACTAGCACAGATACGCAGTATTTT.

To note about this clone: The sample has other DNA sequences that encode this CDR3 too. The chain uses TRBV4-1 and TRBJ2-7; 10 bases are a match to TRBD2. The CDR3 is 16 residues long. Germline V gene sequence: CDR1 MGHRA, CDR2 YSYEKL. The J segment lost 2 bases and the V segment lost 0 bases, leaving 4 bases of the junction unmatched. Here the CDR3 reads CASSQDRLAGAYEQYF. In DNA form, the CDR3 reads TGCGCCAGCAGCCAAGATAGGCTAGCGGGAGCCTACGAGCAGTACTTC.

The chain joins TRBV9 to TRBJ2-3, with 10 nucleotides matching TRBD2. Germline CDR1 SGDLS, CDR2 YYNGEE. V lost 3 bases to trimming and J lost 3 bases; unmatched junction nucleotides: 1. The CDR3 consists of 14 residues. CDR3 amino acids: CASSASGRTDTQYF. The CDR3 region has the DNA TGTGCCAGCAGCGCTAGCGGGAGAACAGATACGCAGTATTTT.

This clone was counted a few times. The chain recombines TRBV29-1 with TRBJ2-1; D not resolved. The CDR3 length is 10 residues. Germline values: CDR1 SQVTM, CDR2 ANQGSEA. V gave up 4 bases and J gave up 6 bases, with 4 bases separating them. The CDR3 loop reads CSVGANEQFF. CDR3 in DNA: TGCAGCGTTGGGGCCAATGAGCAGTTCTTC.

This chain joins TRBV5-5 and TRBJ1-6; no reliable D call. The CDR3 is 12 amino acids. V gave up 1 base and J gave up 4 bases, with 0 bases separating them. The germline V gene encodes CDR1 SGHKS and CDR2 YYEKEE (reference sequence). The CDR3 DNA follows: TGTGCCAGCAGCTTGTATAATTCACCCCTCCACTTT. The encoded protein is CASSLYNSPLHF.

As DNA, the CDR3 is TGTGCCAGCAGTTTATCGGACACCGGGGAGCTGTTTTTT. Protein product: CASSLSDTGELFF. This chain joins TRBV27 and TRBJ2-2; D not certain. Germline CDR1 MNHEY, CDR2 SMNVEV (reference sequence). The CDR3 length is 13 residues. Deletions cut 0 bases from V and 3 bases from J, with 2 bases between.

This chain joins TRBV7-2 and TRBJ1-5, with D possibly TRBD1 on 6 matching bases. From germline, CDR1 is SGHTA and CDR2 FQGNSA. CDR3 size: 13 residues. The V end was cut by 4 bases, the J end by 4 bases, with 8 bases between. The CDR3 DNA sequence: TGTGCCAGCAGCTCACAGGGTAATCAGCCCCAGCATTTT. It translates to CASSSQGNQPQHF.

The DNA for the CDR3 is TGTGCCAGCAGTTACGTTTCGGTTAATCAGCCCCAGCATTTT. It yields the protein CASSYVSVNQPQHF. The chain recombines TRBV6-5 with TRBJ1-5; D remains ambiguous. The CDR3 has 14 amino acids. V shed 2 bases and J shed 4 bases, with 9 bases lying between them. CDR1 is MNHEY and CDR2 is SVGAGI in the germline V gene.

This chain uses TRBV7-6 with TRBJ2-5; 9 bases line up with TRBD2. The ends lost 3 bases at V and 3 bases at J; junction bases unmatched: 5. The CDR3 length is 15 residues. From germline, CDR1 is SGHVS and CDR2 FNYEAQ. CDR3 sequence: CASSFWTSDEETQYF. The CDR3 DNA reads TGTGCCAGCAGCTTTTGGACTAGCGATGAAGAGACCCAGTACTTC. The full variable domain, in which reference TRBV7-6 and TRBJ2-5 provide the parts outside the CDR3, is GAGVSQSPRYKVTKRGQDVALRCDPISGHVSLYWYRQALGQGPEFLTYFNYEAQQDKSGLPNDRFSAERPEGSISTLTIQRTEQRDSAMYRCASSFWTSDEETQYFGPGTRLLVL.

V gene TRBV18 combines with J gene TRBJ2-7, with D unclear. Per the germline V gene, CDR1 is KGHSH and CDR2 is LQKENI. The CDR3 extends over 17 amino acids. Trimming took 2 bases from V and 6 from J, leaving 23 bases between them. The CDR3 protein is CASSPKRSWTETSEQYF. The CDR3 region has the DNA TGTGCCAGCTCACCAAAGAGGTCTTGGACGGAAACGAGCGAGCAGTACTTC.

This clone was found a few times. DNA for the CDR3: TGCAGCGTTGATAAGGGAAATGAGCAGTTCTTC. Translating it yields CSVDKGNEQFF. The chain links TRBV29-1 to TRBJ2-1; D is unclear. Per the germline V gene, CDR1 is SQVTM and CDR2 is ANQGSEA. This CDR3 has 11 amino acids. Trimming pared 3 bases from V and 7 bases from J, leaving 7 bases between.

CDR3 DNA sequence: TGTGCCGCGAAGGGGGCAGGGTACTATGGCTACACCTTC. This gives the protein CAAKGAGYYGYTF. The rearrangement links TRBV10-3 to TRBJ1-2, with 7 bases identical to TRBD1. There are 13 residues in the CDR3. CDR1 is ENHRY and CDR2 is SYGVKD in the germline V gene. V dropped 11 bases and J dropped 3; count of bases not matched to a gene: 9.